A selection of T cell receptor beta chains follows, all from one sample in a study of blood T cell repertoires in COVID-19. The table came from immunoSEQ multiplex PCR; TCRdb's copy has only in-frame clones and leaves some out. The profile covers roughly 76,000 clones, with 75% to 95% appearing a single time and 4.8% taken by the ten largest. Sequenced sample: peripheral blood. The receptors here all came from a woman aged 55-69 years with active COVID-19. The conserved cysteine and the conserved F or W are not part of the CDR3 here. The order of the fields is J gene, V gene, CDR3 protein.

>TRBJ2-2|TRBV3-1/TRBV3-2
ASSQDQGGSANTGELF
>TRBJ1-1|TRBV5-8
ASSSYGGRAEAF
>TRBJ2-5|TRBV7-6
ASSLVGTSRETQY
>TRBJ2-4|TRBV6-5
ASSQDRGDIQY
>TRBJ2-1|TRBV5-4
ASSPTGQGSNEQF
>TRBJ2-1|TRBV5-8
ASSLEGSPYNEQF
>TRBJ1-1|TRBV27
ASSATGTGSTEAF
>TRBJ2-1|TRBV5-1
ASSLILAGNEQF
>TRBJ1-4|TRBV19
ASSPELNSNEKLF
>TRBJ2-2|TRBV3-1/TRBV3-2
ASSQVSRGYQPNTGELF
>TRBJ2-3|TRBV19
ASSKGGASTDTQY
>TRBJ1-4|TRBV9
ASSTGQGGANEKLF
>TRBJ2-1|TRBV28
ASSLSTYGSGRTSSEQF
>TRBJ2-7|TRBV27
ASSSPLTGSYEQY
>TRBJ2-3|TRBV5-1
ASSLGGRTDTQY
>TRBJ2-6|TRBV6-6
ASSYSGQGFDNVLT
>TRBJ2-5|TRBV5-1
ASSLASRERETQY
>TRBJ2-1|TRBV27
ASSPLSEGEQF
>TRBJ2-5|TRBV9
ASSVADSSGRRQETQY
>TRBJ2-3|TRBV9
ASSVRASGLTDTQY
>TRBJ2-3|TRBV6-6
ASSRQTGDTQY
>TRBJ2-2|TRBV6-5
ASMPGQVTGELF
>TRBJ2-7|TRBV5-1
ASRLGDASTYEQY
>TRBJ2-1|TRBV2
ASSVEGTSFEQF
>TRBJ1-3|TRBV5-6
ASSLLQFSGNTIY
>TRBJ2-2|TRBV5-1
ASSSLSTSGRSTTGELF
>TRBJ1-2|TRBV28
ASSSLGGRTDYGYT
>TRBJ2-7|TRBV11-2
ASGWGDFYEQY
>TRBJ2-5|TRBV19
ASKRLAGPQETQY
>TRBJ1-1|TRBV9
ASSPTGDHVTEAF
>TRBJ2-5|TRBV5-4
ASSLSGGETQY
>TRBJ2-1|TRBV10-3
AISEYSGGNNEQF
>TRBJ2-7|TRBV28
ASSVLAGGPPVEQY
>TRBJ1-6|TRBV20-1
SASLTPGSYNSPLH
>TRBJ2-1|TRBV18
ASLSSSGDEQF